Sequencing of this T cell receptor (beta chain) was carried out in a study of blood T cell repertoires in COVID-19. Study-level information: COVID-19 samples, acute and convalescent, were from the United States, Italy and Spain. Sources were T cells, B-cell-depleted T cells, or PBMCs; the material itself was cDNA or gDNA.

In its sample, this clone was seen a few times. Germline CDR1 is SEHNR and CDR2 is FQNEAQ (reference sequence). After removal of 1 base from V and 9 bases from J, the junction contained 9 bases not matched to a gene. The CDR3 is 15 residues long. How the authors handled the data: The authors estimated nucleated cell counts from reference gene primer amplification. The data were produced by immunoSEQ multiplex PCR, yet TCRdb's version contains in-frame clones alone and is incomplete. V, J and clone size are taken as reported in that table, and D and trimming were inferred from the DNA itself. The sample lists fewer than 250,000 clones; about four fifths were seen once.

The chain links TRBV7-9 to TRBJ2-1, with TRBD2 matching over 7 bases. The sample was peripheral blood. This clonotype originated in a man in his sixties with acute or convalescent COVID-19. CDR3 nucleotides: TGTGCCAGCAGCTTAGTTCTGGGGAGCGGGATTGAGCAGTTCTTC. Its protein product is CASSLVLGSGIEQFF. The full variable domain, with the rest looked up from reference TRBV7-9 and TRBJ2-1, is DTGVSQNPRHKITKRGQNVTFRCDPISEHNRLYWYRQTLGQGPEFLTYFQNEAQLEKSRLLSDRFSAERPKGSFSTLEIQRTEQGDSAMYLCASSLVLGSGIEQFFGPGTRLTVL.